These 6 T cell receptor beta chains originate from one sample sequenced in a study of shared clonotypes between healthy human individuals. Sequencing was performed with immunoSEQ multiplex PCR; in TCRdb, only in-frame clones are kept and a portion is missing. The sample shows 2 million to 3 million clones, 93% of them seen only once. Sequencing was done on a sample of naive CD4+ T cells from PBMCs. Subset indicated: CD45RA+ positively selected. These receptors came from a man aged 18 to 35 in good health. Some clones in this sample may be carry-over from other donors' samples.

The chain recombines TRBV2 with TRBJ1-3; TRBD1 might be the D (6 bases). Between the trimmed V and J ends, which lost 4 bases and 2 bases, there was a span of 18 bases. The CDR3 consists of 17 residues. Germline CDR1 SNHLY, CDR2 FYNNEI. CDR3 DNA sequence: TGTGCCAGCAGTGGAGCCCCGGGACAAAAGGCTGGAAACACCATATATTTT. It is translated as CASSGAPGQKAGNTIYF.

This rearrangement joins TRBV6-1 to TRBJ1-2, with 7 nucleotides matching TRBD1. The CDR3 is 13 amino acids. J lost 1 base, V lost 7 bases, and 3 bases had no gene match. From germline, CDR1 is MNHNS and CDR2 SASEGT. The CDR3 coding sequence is TGTGCCAGCACCGGGGACAGTAACTATGGCTACACCTTC. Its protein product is CASTGDSNYGYTF.

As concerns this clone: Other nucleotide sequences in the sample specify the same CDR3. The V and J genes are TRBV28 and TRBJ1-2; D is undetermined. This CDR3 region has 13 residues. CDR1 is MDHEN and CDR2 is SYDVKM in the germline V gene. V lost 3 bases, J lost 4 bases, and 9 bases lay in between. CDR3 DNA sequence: TGTGCCAGCAGTTTCGGCCGGAGCTATGGCTACACCTTC. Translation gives CASSFGRSYGYTF.

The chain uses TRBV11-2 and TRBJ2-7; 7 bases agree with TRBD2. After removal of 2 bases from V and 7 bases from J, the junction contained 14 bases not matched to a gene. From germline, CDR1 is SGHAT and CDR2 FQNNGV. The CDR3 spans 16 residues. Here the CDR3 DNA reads TGTGCCAGCAGCTTATACCAACCGGGACTAAGGTCGGAGCAGTACTTC. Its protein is CASSLYQPGLRSEQYF.

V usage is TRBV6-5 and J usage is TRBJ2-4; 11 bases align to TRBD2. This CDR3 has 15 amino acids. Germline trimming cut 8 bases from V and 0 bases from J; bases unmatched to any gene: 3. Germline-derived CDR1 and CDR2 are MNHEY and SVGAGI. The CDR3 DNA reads TGTGCCAGCGGGGGACTAGCGGTAGCCAAAAACATTCAGTACTTC. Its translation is CASGGLAVAKNIQYF.

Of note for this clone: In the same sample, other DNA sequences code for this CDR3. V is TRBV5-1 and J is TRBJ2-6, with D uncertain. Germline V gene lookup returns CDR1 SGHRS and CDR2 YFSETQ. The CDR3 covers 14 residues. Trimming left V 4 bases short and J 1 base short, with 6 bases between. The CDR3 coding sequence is TGCGCCAGCAGCCCAGGATCTGGGGCCAACGTCCTGACTTTC. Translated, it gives CASSPGSGANVLTF.